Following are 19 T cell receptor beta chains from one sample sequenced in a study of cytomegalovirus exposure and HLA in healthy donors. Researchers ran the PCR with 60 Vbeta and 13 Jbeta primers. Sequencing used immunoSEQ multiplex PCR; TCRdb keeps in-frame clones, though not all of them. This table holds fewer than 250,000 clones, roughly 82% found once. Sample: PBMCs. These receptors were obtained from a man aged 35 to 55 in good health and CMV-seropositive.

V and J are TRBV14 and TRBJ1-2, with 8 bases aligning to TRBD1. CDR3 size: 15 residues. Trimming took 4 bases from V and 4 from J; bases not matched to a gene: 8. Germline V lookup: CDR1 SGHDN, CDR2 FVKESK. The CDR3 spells CASSPRDRGAYGYTF. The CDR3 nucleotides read TGTGCCAGCAGCCCACGAGACAGGGGTGCCTATGGCTACACCTTC.

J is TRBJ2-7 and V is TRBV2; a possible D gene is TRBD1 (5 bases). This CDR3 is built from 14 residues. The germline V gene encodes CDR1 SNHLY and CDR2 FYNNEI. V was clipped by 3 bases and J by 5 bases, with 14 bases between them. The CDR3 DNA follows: TGTGCCAGCAGTGATCAGGGTATTATGGACGAGCAGTACTTC. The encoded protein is CASSDQGIMDEQYF.

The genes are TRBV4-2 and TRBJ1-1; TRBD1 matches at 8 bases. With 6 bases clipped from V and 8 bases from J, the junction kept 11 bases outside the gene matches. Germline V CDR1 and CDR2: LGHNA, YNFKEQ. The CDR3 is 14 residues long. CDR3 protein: CASSQGAFGTEAFF. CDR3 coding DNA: TGTGCCAGCAGTCAGGGGGCGTTCGGGACAGAAGCTTTCTTT.

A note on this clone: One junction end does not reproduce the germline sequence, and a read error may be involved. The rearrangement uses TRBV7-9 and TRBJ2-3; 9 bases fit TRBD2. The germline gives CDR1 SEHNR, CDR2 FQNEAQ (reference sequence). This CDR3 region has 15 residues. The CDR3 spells CSSILGAGGPDTQYF. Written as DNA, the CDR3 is TGTTCCAGCATTCTTGGGGCGGGAGGGCCAGATACGCAGTATTTT. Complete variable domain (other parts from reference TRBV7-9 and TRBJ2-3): DTGVSQNPRHKITKRGQNVTFRCDPISEHNRLYWYRQTLGQGPEFLTYFQNEAQLEKSRLLSDRFSAERPKGSFSTLEIQRTEQGDSAMYLCSSILGAGGPDTQYFGPGTRLTVL.

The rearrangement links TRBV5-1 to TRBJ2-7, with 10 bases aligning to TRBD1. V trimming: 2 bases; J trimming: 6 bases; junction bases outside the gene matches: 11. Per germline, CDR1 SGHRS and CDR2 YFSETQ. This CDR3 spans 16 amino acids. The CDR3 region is CASSLLLRDRGGEQYF. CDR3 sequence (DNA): TGCGCCAGCAGCTTACTACTCCGGGACAGGGGTGGCGAGCAGTACTTC.

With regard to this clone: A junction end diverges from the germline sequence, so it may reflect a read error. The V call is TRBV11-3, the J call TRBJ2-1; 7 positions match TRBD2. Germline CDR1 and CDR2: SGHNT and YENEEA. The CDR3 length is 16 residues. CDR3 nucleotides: TGTGCCAGCAGCCTAGAGGCCGGGACTACCAACAATGAGCAGTTCTTC. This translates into CASSLEAGTTNNEQFF. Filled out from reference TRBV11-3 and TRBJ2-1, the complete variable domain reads EAGVVQSPRYKIIEKKQPVAFWCNPISGHNTLYWYLQNLGQGPELLIRYENEEAVDDSQLPKDRFSAERLKGVDSTLKIQPAELGDSAVYLCASSLEAGTTNNEQFFGPGTRLTVL.

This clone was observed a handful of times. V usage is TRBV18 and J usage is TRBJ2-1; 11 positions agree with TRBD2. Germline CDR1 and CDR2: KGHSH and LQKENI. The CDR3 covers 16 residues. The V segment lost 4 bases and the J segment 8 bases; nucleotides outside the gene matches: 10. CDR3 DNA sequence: TGTGCCAGCTCACGTACTACTAGCGGGAGAGGGGATGAGCAGTTCTTC. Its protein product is CASSRTTSGRGDEQFF.

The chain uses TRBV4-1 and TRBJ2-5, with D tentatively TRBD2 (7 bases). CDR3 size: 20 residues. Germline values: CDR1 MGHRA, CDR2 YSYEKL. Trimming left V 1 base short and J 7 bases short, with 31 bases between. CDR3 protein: CASSQVGDVGKGGLFGTQYF. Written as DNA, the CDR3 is TGCGCCAGCAGCCAAGTAGGGGACGTGGGTAAGGGGGGGCTATTCGGGACCCAGTACTTC.

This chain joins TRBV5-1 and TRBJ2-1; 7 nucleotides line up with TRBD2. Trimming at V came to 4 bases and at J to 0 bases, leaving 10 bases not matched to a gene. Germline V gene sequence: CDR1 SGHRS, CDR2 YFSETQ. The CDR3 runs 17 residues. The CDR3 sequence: CASSISASGSSYNEQFF. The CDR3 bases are TGCGCCAGCAGCATATCGGCTAGCGGAAGCTCCTACAATGAGCAGTTCTTC.

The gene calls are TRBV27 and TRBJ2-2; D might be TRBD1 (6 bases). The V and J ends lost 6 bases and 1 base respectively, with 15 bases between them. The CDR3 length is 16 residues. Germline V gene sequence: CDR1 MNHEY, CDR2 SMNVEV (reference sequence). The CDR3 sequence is CASSLLGHLNTGELFF. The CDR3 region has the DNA TGTGCCAGCAGCCTACTGGGACACTTGAACACCGGGGAGCTGTTTTTT.

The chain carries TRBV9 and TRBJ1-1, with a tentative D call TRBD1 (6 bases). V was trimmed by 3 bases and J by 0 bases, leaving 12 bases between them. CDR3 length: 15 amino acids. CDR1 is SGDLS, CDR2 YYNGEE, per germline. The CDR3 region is CASSALRGLNTEAFF. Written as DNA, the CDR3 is TGTGCCAGCAGCGCTCTCAGGGGCCTGAACACTGAAGCTTTCTTT.

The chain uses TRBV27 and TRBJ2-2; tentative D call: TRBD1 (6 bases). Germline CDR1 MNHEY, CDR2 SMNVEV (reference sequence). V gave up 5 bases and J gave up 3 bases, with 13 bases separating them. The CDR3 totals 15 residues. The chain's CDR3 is CASSGLGGDTGELFF. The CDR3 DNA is TGTGCCAGCAGTGGTCTTGGGGGCGACACCGGGGAGCTGTTTTTT.

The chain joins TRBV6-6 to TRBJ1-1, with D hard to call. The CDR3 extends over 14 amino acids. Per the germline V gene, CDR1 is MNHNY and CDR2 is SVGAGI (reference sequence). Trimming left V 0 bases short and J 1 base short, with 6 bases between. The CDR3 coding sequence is TGTGCCAGCAGTTACTCGTACACGAACACTGAAGCTTTCTTT. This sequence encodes CASSYSYTNTEAFF.

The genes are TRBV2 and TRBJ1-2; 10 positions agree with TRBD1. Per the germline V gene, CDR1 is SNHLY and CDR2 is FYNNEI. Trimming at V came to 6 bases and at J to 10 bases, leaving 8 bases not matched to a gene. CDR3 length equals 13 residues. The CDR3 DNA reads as TGTGCCAGCAGCCTGGGACAGGGGCCTACCTACACCTTC. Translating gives CASSLGQGPTYTF.

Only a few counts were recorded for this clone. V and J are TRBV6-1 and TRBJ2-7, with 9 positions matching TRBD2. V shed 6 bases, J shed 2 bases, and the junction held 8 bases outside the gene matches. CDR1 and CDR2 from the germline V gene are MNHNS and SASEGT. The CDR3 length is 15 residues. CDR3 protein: CASRTTSGSTYEQYF. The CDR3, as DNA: TGTGCCAGCAGGACAACTAGCGGGTCAACCTACGAGCAGTACTTC.

DNA of the CDR3: TGTGCCAGCACCCTGGGGAGTCTCCTCACTTCGAACACTGAAGCTTTCTTT. Translated, it gives CASTLGSLLTSNTEAFF. The V gene is TRBV28, the J gene TRBJ1-1; D remains unclear. V shed 7 bases and J shed 1 base, with 22 bases lying between them. This CDR3 is built from 17 residues. The V gene's germline CDR1 is MDHEN and CDR2 SYDVKM.

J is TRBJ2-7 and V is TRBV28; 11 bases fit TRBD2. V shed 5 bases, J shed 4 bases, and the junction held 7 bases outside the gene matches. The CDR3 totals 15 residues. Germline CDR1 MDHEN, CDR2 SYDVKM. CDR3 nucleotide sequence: TGTGCCAGCAGTGGCCCGGGACTAGCGGAATACGAGCAGTACGTC. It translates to CASSGPGLAEYEQYV.

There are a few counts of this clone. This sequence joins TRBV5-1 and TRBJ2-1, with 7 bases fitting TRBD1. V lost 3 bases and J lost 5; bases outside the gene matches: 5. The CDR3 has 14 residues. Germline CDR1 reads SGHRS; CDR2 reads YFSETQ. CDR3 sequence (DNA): TGCGCCAGCAGCTGGGGACAGAAGGACAATGAGCAGTTCTTC. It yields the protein CASSWGQKDNEQFF.

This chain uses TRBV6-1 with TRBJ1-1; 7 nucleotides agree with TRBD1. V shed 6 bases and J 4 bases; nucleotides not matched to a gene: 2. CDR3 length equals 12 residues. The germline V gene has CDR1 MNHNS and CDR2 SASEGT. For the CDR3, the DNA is TGTGCCAGCAGGACAGGGAGCACTGAAGCTTTCTTT. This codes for CASRTGSTEAFF.